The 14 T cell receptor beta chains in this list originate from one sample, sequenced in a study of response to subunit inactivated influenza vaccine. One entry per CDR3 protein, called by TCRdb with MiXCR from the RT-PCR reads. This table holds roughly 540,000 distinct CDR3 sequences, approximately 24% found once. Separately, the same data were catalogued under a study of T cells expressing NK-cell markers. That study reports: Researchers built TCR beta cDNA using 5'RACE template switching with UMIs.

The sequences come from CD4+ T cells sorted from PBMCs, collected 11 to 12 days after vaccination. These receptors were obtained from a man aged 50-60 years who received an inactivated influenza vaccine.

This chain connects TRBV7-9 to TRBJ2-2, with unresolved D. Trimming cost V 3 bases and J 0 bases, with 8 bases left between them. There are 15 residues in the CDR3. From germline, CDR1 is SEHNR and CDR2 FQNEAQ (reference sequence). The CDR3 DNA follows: TGTGCCAGCAGCTTTGGGATTACGAACACCGGGGAGCTGTTTTTT. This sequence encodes CASSFGITNTGELFF.

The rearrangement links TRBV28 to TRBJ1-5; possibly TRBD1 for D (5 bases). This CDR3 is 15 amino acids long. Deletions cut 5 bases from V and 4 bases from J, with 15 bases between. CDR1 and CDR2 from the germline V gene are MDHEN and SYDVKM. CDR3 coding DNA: TGTGCCAGCAGTCAAGGGGTCCTCGGAAATCAGCCCCAGCATTTT. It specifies CASSQGVLGNQPQHF.

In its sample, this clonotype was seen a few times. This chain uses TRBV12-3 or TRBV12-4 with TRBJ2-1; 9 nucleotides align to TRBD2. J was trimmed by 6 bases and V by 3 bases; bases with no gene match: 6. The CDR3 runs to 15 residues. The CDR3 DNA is TGTGCCAGCAGTTTGGCTAGCGGGATTAGCAATGAGCAGTTCTTC. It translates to CASSLASGISNEQFF.

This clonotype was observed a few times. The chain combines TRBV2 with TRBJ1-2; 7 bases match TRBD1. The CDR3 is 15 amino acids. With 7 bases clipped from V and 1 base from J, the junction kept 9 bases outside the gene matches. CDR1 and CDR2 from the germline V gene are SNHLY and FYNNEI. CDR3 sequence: CASKARDRYNYGYTF. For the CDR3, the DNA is TGTGCCAGCAAGGCTAGGGACAGATATAACTATGGCTACACCTTC.

CDR3 region: CASSIGERGTSYEQYF. CDR3 nucleotide sequence: TGTGCCAGTAGTATAGGTGAGCGGGGGACCTCCTACGAGCAGTACTTC. J is TRBJ2-7 and V is TRBV19, with TRBD2 identical over 8 bases. CDR3 length: 16 amino acids. V was clipped by 1 base and J by 0 bases; unmatched bases: 5. CDR1 LNHDA and CDR2 SQIVND come from the germline V gene (reference sequence).

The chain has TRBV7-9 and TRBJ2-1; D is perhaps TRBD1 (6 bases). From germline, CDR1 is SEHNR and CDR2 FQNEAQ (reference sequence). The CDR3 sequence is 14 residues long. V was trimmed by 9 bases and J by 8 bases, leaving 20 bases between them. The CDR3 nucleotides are TGTGCCAGTACTCCCAAGTGGGGGCAGGATGAGCAGTTCTTC. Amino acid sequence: CASTPKWGQDEQFF.

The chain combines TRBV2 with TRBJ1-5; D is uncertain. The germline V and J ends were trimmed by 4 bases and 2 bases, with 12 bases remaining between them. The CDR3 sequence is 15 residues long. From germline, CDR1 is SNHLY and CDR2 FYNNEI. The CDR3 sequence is CASSADTQGNQPQHF. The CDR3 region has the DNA TGTGCCAGCAGTGCTGACACCCAGGGCAATCAGCCCCAGCATTTT.

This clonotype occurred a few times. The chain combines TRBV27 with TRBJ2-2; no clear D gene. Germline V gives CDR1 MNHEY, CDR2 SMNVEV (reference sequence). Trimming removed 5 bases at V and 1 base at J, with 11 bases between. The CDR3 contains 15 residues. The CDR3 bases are TGTGCCAGCAGTCCTGGGCAATTGAACACCGGGGAGCTGTTTTTT. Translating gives CASSPGQLNTGELFF.

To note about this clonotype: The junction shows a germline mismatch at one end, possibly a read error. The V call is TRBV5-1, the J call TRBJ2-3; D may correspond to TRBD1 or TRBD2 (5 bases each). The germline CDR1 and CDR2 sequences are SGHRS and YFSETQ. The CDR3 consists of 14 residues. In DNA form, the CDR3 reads TGCGCCAGCAGCTTCGGGACGGCTACAGGTACGCAGTATTTT. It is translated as CASSFGTATGTQYF.

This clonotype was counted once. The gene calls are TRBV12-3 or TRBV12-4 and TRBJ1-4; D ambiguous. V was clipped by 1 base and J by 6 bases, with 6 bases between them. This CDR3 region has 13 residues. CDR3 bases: TGTGCCAGCAGTTTAGGCGCTCATGAAAAACTGTTTTTT. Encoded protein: CASSLGAHEKLFF.

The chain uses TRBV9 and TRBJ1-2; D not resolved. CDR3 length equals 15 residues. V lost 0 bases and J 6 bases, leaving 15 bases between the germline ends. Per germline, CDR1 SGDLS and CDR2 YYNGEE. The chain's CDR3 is CASSVGLRGLDGYTF. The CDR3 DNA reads TGTGCCAGCAGCGTAGGACTGCGGGGTTTGGATGGCTACACCTTC. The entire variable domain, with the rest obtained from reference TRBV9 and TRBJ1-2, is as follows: DSGVTQTPKHLITATGQRVTLRCSPRSGDLSVYWYQQSLDQGLQFLIQYYNGEERAKGNILERFSAQQFPDLHSELNLSSLELGDSALYFCASSVGLRGLDGYTFGSGTRLTVV.

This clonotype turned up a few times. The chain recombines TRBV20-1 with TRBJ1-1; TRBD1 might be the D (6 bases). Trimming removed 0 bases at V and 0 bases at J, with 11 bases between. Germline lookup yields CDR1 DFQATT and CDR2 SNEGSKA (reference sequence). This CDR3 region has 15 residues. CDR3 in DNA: TGCAGTGCTAGAGAGCAGGGGAGGGTGAACACTGAAGCTTTCTTT. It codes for CSAREQGRVNTEAFF.

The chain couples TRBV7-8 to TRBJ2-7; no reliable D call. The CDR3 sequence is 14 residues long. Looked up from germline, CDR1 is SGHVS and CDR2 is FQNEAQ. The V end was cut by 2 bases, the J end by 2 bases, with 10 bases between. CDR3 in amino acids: CASSLNDGPYEQYF. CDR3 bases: TGTGCCAGCAGCTTAAATGACGGCCCCTACGAGCAGTACTTC.

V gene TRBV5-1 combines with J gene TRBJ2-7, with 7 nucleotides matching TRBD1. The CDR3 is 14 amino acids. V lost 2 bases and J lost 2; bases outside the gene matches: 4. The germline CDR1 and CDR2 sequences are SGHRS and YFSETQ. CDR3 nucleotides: TGCGCCAGCAGCTTTTCACAGGGGACCTACGAGCAGTACTTC. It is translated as CASSFSQGTYEQYF.